Shown below are 21 T cell receptor beta chains from a single sample sequenced in a study of shared clonotypes between healthy human individuals. Using immunoSEQ multiplex PCR, the repertoire was profiled, and TCRdb retains in-frame clones only, with some absent. This sample has a few million clones, with about 94% found just once. Material: naive CD4+ T cells sorted from blood. Indicated subset: CD45RA+ positively selected. The source is a man aged 18-30 years in good health.

In its sample, this clone was seen a few times. This chain joins TRBV4-3 and TRBJ1-1; weak D call: TRBD1 (6 bases). The V gene lost 1 base and the J gene lost 4 bases, with 10 bases spanning the gap. Germline assignment: CDR1 LGHNA and CDR2 YSLEER. The CDR3 is made up of 14 amino acids. The CDR3 loop is CASSQVGGGTEAFF. The DNA for the CDR3 is TGCGCCAGCAGCCAAGTGGGGGGCGGCACTGAAGCTTTCTTT.

The V call is TRBV19, the J call TRBJ1-4; the D gene is possibly TRBD1 (6 bases). The CDR3 spans 13 residues. The germline V gene encodes CDR1 LNHDA and CDR2 SQIVND (reference sequence). Trimming shortened V by 5 bases and J by 8 bases, and 12 bases separated the two germline ends. DNA for the CDR3: TGTGCCAGTAGTTCAGGGGCGCAGGAAAAACTGTTTTTT. The encoded protein is CASSSGAQEKLFF.

The chain uses TRBV6-5 and TRBJ2-3, with D perhaps TRBD2 (5 bases). V was pared by 4 bases and J by 6 bases, with 17 bases between. Per germline, CDR1 MNHEY and CDR2 SVGAGI. This CDR3 region has 15 residues. CDR3 coding DNA: TGTGCCAGCAGTTCTATAGCGCAAACGGGGGATACGCAGTATTTT. It codes for CASSSIAQTGDTQYF.

The J gene is TRBJ1-5, the V gene TRBV19; D not certain. CDR1 and CDR2 (germline): LNHDA, SQIVND (reference sequence). With 3 bases removed from V and 1 base from J, the gap between germline ends came to 19 bases. CDR3 length equals 18 residues. CDR3 sequence (DNA): TGTGCCAGTAGTATTTTCTCCGGAGCGACTTTCAGCAATCAGCCCCAGCATTTT. The encoded protein is CASSIFSGATFSNQPQHF.

The chain is built from TRBV7-2 and TRBJ2-1, with TRBD2 matching over 8 bases. The germline CDR1 and CDR2 sequences are SGHTA and FQGNSA. The CDR3 consists of 14 residues. The V and J ends lost 5 bases and 6 bases, in that order; junction bases with no gene match: 6. The CDR3 loop is CASSPGTSSNEQFF. The CDR3 DNA reads TGTGCCAGCAGCCCCGGGACTAGTAGCAATGAGCAGTTCTTC.

This sequence joins TRBV11-3 and TRBJ2-2, with D uncertain. Germline CDR1 is SGHNT and CDR2 is YENEEA. The CDR3 runs to 14 residues. The V gene lost 4 bases and the J gene lost 1 base, with 7 bases spanning the gap. The CDR3 sequence: CASSSTLNTGELFF. The CDR3, as DNA: TGTGCCAGCAGCTCGACGTTGAACACCGGGGAGCTGTTTTTT.

The CDR3 spells CASSEPPQNNSPLHF. The CDR3 DNA reads TGTGCCAGCAGTGAACCCCCCCAGAATAATTCACCCCTCCACTTT. The chain links TRBV6-1 to TRBJ1-6; D gene uncertain. Per the germline V gene, CDR1 is MNHNS and CDR2 is SASEGT. This CDR3 spans 15 amino acids. The ends were cut back, 2 bases at V and 5 bases at J, with 10 bases in the middle.

The chain couples TRBV5-1 to TRBJ2-5; TRBD2 agrees at 8 bases. The junction had 9 bases not matched to a gene; V was cut back by 0 bases and J by 5 bases. This CDR3 comprises 16 residues. The germline gives CDR1 SGHRS, CDR2 YFSETQ. This CDR3 reads CASSLDPAGESETQYF. The CDR3 bases are TGCGCCAGCAGCTTGGATCCAGCGGGGGAAAGTGAGACCCAGTACTTC. The full variable domain, with the rest looked up from reference TRBV5-1 and TRBJ2-5, is KAGVTQTPRYLIKTRGQQVTLSCSPISGHRSVSWYQQTPGQGLQFLFEYFSETQRNKGNFPGRFSGRQFSNSRSEMNVSTLELGDSALYLCASSLDPAGESETQYFGPGTRLLVL.

The V and J genes are TRBV19 and TRBJ1-4; tentatively, D is TRBD1 (5 bases). Trimming pared 0 bases from V and 0 bases from J, leaving 8 bases between. This CDR3 has 16 residues. CDR1 is LNHDA and CDR2 is SQIVND in the germline V gene (reference sequence). The CDR3 is CASSIETGPTNEKLFF. DNA of the CDR3: TGTGCCAGTAGTATAGAAACAGGCCCAACTAATGAAAAACTGTTTTTT.

V and J are TRBV5-1 and TRBJ1-2; D ambiguous. The germline V gene encodes CDR1 SGHRS and CDR2 YFSETQ. Trimming took off 3 bases at V and 7 bases at J, with 22 bases between the two ends. The CDR3 contains 16 residues. Written as DNA, the CDR3 is TGCGCCAGCAGCTCGGTGGGGTCTTCTCTGTCTAGTGGCTACACCTTC. Protein: CASSSVGSSLSSGYTF. The full variable domain, in which reference TRBV5-1 and TRBJ1-2 provide the parts outside the CDR3, is KAGVTQTPRYLIKTRGQQVTLSCSPISGHRSVSWYQQTPGQGLQFLFEYFSETQRNKGNFPGRFSGRQFSNSRSEMNVSTLELGDSALYLCASSSVGSSLSSGYTFGSGTRLTVV.

This clone has just a few counts. The J gene is TRBJ1-1, the V gene TRBV10-1; D is ambiguous. The CDR3 has 13 amino acids. Trimming stripped 5 bases from V and 1 base from J, with 8 bases between. Germline V lookup: CDR1 WNHNN, CDR2 SYGVQD (reference sequence). This chain's CDR3 is CASSLDGNTEAFF. The CDR3 coding sequence is TGCGCCAGCAGTCTGGACGGGAACACTGAAGCTTTCTTT.

The count of this clone is one. V is TRBV4-1 and J is TRBJ1-4; D is possibly TRBD1 (5 bases). Trimming took off 4 bases at V and 6 bases at J, with 12 bases between the two ends. Germline-derived CDR1 and CDR2 are MGHRA and YSYEKL. The CDR3 has 14 amino acids. The CDR3 DNA reads as TGCGCCAGCAGCCCATCGGGGACCGATGAAAAACTGTTTTTT. This translates into CASSPSGTDEKLFF.

This clone was observed once. The rearrangement joins TRBV5-1 to TRBJ1-1; D uncertain. CDR1 SGHRS and CDR2 YFSETQ come from the germline V gene. There are 13 residues in the CDR3. V lost 0 bases and J lost 4, with 7 bases in between. The CDR3 nucleotides read TGCGCCAGCAGCTTGGTCTCTGCCACTGAAGCTTTCTTT. The encoded protein is CASSLVSATEAFF.

Details on this clone: This sample also contains other DNA sequences that code for the same CDR3. The J gene is TRBJ1-2, the V gene TRBV5-1, with D possibly being TRBD1 (6 bases). The V end was cut by 5 bases, the J end by 2 bases, with 7 bases between. Germline V gene sequence: CDR1 SGHRS, CDR2 YFSETQ. The CDR3 consists of 12 residues. CDR3 in amino acids: CASSQGNYGYTF. In nucleotides, the CDR3 is TGCGCCAGCAGTCAGGGGAACTATGGCTACACCTTC.

Written as DNA, the CDR3 is TGTGCCAGCAGCGGAGGGGGCAGCTTGAACACTGAAGCTTTCTTT. It codes for CASSGGGSLNTEAFF. The chain uses TRBV9 and TRBJ1-1; 7 bases match TRBD1. The germline V gene has CDR1 SGDLS and CDR2 YYNGEE. V shed 3 bases and J 0 bases; nucleotides not matched to a gene: 5. The CDR3 runs 15 residues.

For this clone: This CDR3 is also generated by other DNA sequences in the sample. The V gene is TRBV29-1, the J gene TRBJ1-1, with D hard to call. The CDR3 length is 11 residues. Germline V lookup: CDR1 SQVTM, CDR2 ANQGSEA. V was pared by 4 bases and J by 0 bases, with 3 bases between. CDR3 sequence: CSVVLNTEAFF. As DNA, the CDR3 is TGCAGCGTTGTGTTGAACACTGAAGCTTTCTTT.

This clone has just one count. The sample contains more than one DNA sequence encoding this CDR3. The genes are TRBV5-4 and TRBJ2-1; 8 positions match TRBD2. With 0 bases clipped from V and 6 bases from J, the junction kept 5 bases outside the gene matches. This CDR3 region has 15 residues. Germline V lookup: CDR1 SGHNT, CDR2 YYREEE (reference sequence). The DNA for the CDR3 is TGTGCCAGCAGCTTGGGGCTAGCGGGTTCCAATGAGCAGTTCTTC. It specifies CASSLGLAGSNEQFF.

A remark on this clone: One junction end does not reproduce the germline sequence, and a read error may be involved. The V gene is TRBV7-7, the J gene TRBJ2-3; TRBD1 or TRBD2 may be the D gene (5 bases each). The CDR3 covers 13 residues. The germline gives CDR1 SSHAT, CDR2 FNYEAQ (reference sequence). CDR3 sequence reads: CASSLEGTDTQYF. CDR3 bases: TGTGCTAGCAGCCTCGAGGGGACAGATACGCAGTATTTT.

The gene calls are TRBV11-3 and TRBJ1-1, with 8 bases that match TRBD1. The J segment lost 1 base and the V segment lost 5 bases, leaving 3 bases of the junction unmatched. Looked up from germline, CDR1 is SGHNT and CDR2 is YENEEA. The CDR3 consists of 14 residues. The CDR3 is CASSGTGSNTEAFF. CDR3 in DNA: TGTGCCAGCAGCGGGACAGGCTCGAACACTGAAGCTTTCTTT.

This clone has only one observation. The V gene is TRBV7-2, the J gene TRBJ1-2, with D possibly being TRBD1 (5 bases). The V gene lost 4 bases and the J gene lost 1 base, with 19 bases spanning the gap. Germline CDR1 and CDR2: SGHTA and FQGNSA. CDR3 length: 17 residues. Written as DNA, the CDR3 is TGTGCCAGCAGCTCAATTGGGGTGGGGGACGTTAACTATGGCTACACCTTC. Its protein product is CASSSIGVGDVNYGYTF.

The V call is TRBV9, the J call TRBJ2-1, with 7 bases fitting TRBD2. Germline V CDR1 and CDR2: SGDLS, YYNGEE. The V segment lost 2 bases and the J segment 6 bases; nucleotides outside the gene matches: 17. This CDR3 is 18 amino acids long. CDR3 in amino acids: CASSVRPGLSSQGNEQFF. CDR3 nucleotides: TGTGCCAGCAGCGTCCGCCCGGGACTATCCTCACAAGGCAATGAGCAGTTCTTC.